Listed here are 2 T cell receptor beta chains from one sample, sequenced in a study of blood T cells in healthy people across ages. The authors ran a second PCR of about 6 to 11 cycles using a sample-barcoded 5' primer and a J-beta primer mix. TCRdb called the 5' RACE reads again in MiXCR, with one record for every CDR3 protein. The sample shows 1,800,000 or so distinct CDR3 sequences, 39% of them seen only once. Sequencing input: blood. The receptors stem from a human donor in good health.

This clonotype showed up just a few times. Mismatch with germline at one junction end may stem from a read error. The V call is TRBV11-2, the J call TRBJ2-1; D not certain. This CDR3 spans 16 amino acids. Per germline, CDR1 SGHAT and CDR2 FQNNGV. This CDR3 reads CASSLVVTPSYNEQFF. CDR3 coding DNA: TGTGCCAGTAGCTTAGTAGTGACTCCCTCCTACAATGAGCAGTTCTTC.

The V gene is TRBV7-3, the J gene TRBJ2-3; TRBD2 aligns across 9 bases. The CDR3 runs 17 residues. Trimming removed 0 bases from V and 2 bases from J; junction bases left unmatched: 6. CDR1 SGHTA and CDR2 FQGTGA come from the germline V gene. The CDR3 DNA reads TGTGCCAGCAGCTTAACGGGGACTAGCAGATCCACAGATACGCAGTATTTT. Amino acids: CASSLTGTSRSTDTQYF.